The 8 T cell receptor beta chains in this list originate from one sample, sequenced in a study of T cells expressing NK-cell markers. TCRdb re-called the 5' RACE reads and catalogs CDR3 proteins one per entry, DNA excluded. The table lists more than 400,000 distinct CDR3 sequences, with roughly 7.2% in the top ten. Sequences were obtained from blood T cells: a sorted CD56 or NKG2C T cell subset, CD4+ or CD8+ T cells, or bulk PBMC T cells (not recorded which). The receptors originated from a woman between 18 and 69 years old in good health.

V gene TRBV12-3 or TRBV12-4 combines with J gene TRBJ1-3; TCRdb reports TRBD1, a call that lacks DNA to check it against. This CDR3 is 14 amino acids long. CDR3 in amino acids: CASSSEITGPTIYF.

V gene TRBV20-1 combines with J gene TRBJ2-7; TCRdb's assignment of TRBD1 cannot be checked, as there is no DNA. The CDR3 is 15 amino acids. Looked up from germline, CDR1 is DFQATT and CDR2 is SNEGSKA (reference sequence). This CDR3 reads CSARDVGQLSYEQYF.

The genes are TRBV20-1 and TRBJ1-4. This CDR3 comprises 15 residues. CDR1 DFQATT and CDR2 SNEGSKA come from the germline V gene (reference sequence). The chain's CDR3 is CSATPPTATNEKLFF.

The chain uses TRBV28 and TRBJ1-6; TCRdb proposes TRBD1, but this gene call is untestable without DNA. The germline V gene encodes CDR1 MDHEN and CDR2 SYDVKM. This CDR3 region has 15 residues. The CDR3 loop is CASSLPGQGGSPLHF.

This chain joins TRBV25-1 and TRBJ1-1. The germline V gene encodes CDR1 MGHDK and CDR2 SYGVNS. The CDR3 covers 13 residues. The CDR3 is CASSDKMNTEAFF.

J is TRBJ2-6 and V is TRBV20-1; there is no DNA to check the TCRdb D call of TRBD1. CDR3 length equals 14 residues. Germline V gene sequence: CDR1 DFQATT, CDR2 SNEGSKA (reference sequence). The CDR3 reads CSALVGAGANVLTF.

This sequence joins TRBV7-9 and TRBJ2-1; the D call of TRBD1 rests on TCRdb alone, since no DNA is present to check it. Germline V lookup: CDR1 SEHNR, CDR2 FQNEAQ (reference sequence). This CDR3 has 16 residues. This chain's CDR3 is CASSLFLDRGINEQFF.

The genes are TRBV5-1 and TRBJ2-6. The CDR3 sequence is 16 residues long. Germline V gene sequence: CDR1 SGHRS, CDR2 YFSETQ. CDR3 loop: CASSLVAGSGANVLTF.